Below are 13 T cell receptor beta chains sequenced from a single sample in a study of blood T cell repertoires in COVID-19. The assay was immunoSEQ multiplex PCR, and TCRdb's table has in-frame clones only and misses some. The repertoire includes roughly 400,000 clones, roughly 84% of them detected once, and about 1.4% sits in the top ten. The sample was PBMCs or T cells enriched from blood (not recorded which). These receptors were taken from a woman aged 18-29 years who had been exposed to COVID-19.

The gene calls are TRBV6-4 and TRBJ2-1; 8 bases are a match to TRBD2. CDR1 and CDR2 from the germline V gene are MRHNA and SNTAGT. V lost 4 bases, J lost 8 bases, and 10 bases stayed unmatched. The CDR3 runs to 15 residues. CDR3 sequence reads: CASSVFGARGDEQFF. CDR3 in DNA: TGTGCCAGCAGTGTCTTCGGGGCGCGGGGGGATGAGCAGTTCTTC.

The chain carries TRBV6-5 and TRBJ2-3; D perhaps matches TRBD1 (5 bases). There are 15 residues in the CDR3. Looked up from germline, CDR1 is MNHEY and CDR2 is SVGAGI. Trimming pared 0 bases from V and 2 bases from J, leaving 9 bases between. CDR3 loop: CASSYSQGITDTQYF. In DNA, the CDR3 is TGTGCCAGCAGTTACTCCCAGGGAATCACAGATACGCAGTATTTT.

This chain links TRBV5-1 with TRBJ2-5, with D hard to call. CDR1 and CDR2 (germline): SGHRS, YFSETQ. The CDR3 is made up of 15 amino acids. Between the trimmed V and J ends, which lost 4 bases and 4 bases, there was a span of 17 bases. The CDR3: CASSPWATDGETQYF. Here the CDR3 DNA reads TGCGCCAGCAGCCCATGGGCCACAGATGGAGAGACCCAGTACTTC.

This chain connects TRBV9 to TRBJ1-2; 9 nucleotides align to TRBD1. CDR1 and CDR2 (germline): SGDLS, YYNGEE. The J segment lost 6 bases and the V segment lost 4 bases, leaving 1 base of the junction unmatched. There are 12 residues in the CDR3. This chain's CDR3 is CASSRTGDGYTF. CDR3 in DNA: TGTGCCAGCAGCCGGACAGGGGATGGCTACACCTTC.

The chain couples TRBV7-8 to TRBJ2-7, with D unresolved. V lost 4 bases and J lost 3, with 13 bases in between. This CDR3 is 14 amino acids long. Germline values: CDR1 SGHVS, CDR2 FQNEAQ. This CDR3 is CASSSRWLNYEQYF. As DNA, the CDR3 is TGTGCCAGCAGCTCCAGGTGGCTTAACTACGAGCAGTACTTC.

This clone was detected only a few times. This rearrangement joins TRBV5-1 to TRBJ2-1; TRBD2 matches at 12 bases. Germline CDR1 is SGHRS and CDR2 is YFSETQ. The CDR3 sequence is 16 residues long. After removal of 0 bases from V and 4 bases from J, the junction contained 2 bases not matched to a gene. The CDR3 bases are TGCGCCAGCAGCTTGGGAGGACTAGCGGGGTACAATGAGCAGTTCTTC. Translated: CASSLGGLAGYNEQFF.

There are a few counts of this clone. The gene calls are TRBV23-1 and TRBJ2-7, with 10 bases aligning to TRBD2. TRBV23-1 is flagged as an ORF with uncertain function. CDR3 length: 20 amino acids. J lost 0 bases, V lost 4 bases, and 18 bases had no gene match. The CDR3 bases are TGCGCCAGCAGTCTCCTCATTCCTAGCGGGAGCAACGATTACTCCTACGAGCAGTACTTC. Translating it yields CASSLLIPSGSNDYSYEQYF.

This clone was picked up a small number of times. The rearrangement joins TRBV28 to TRBJ1-2; 7 bases line up with TRBD1. The V gene's germline CDR1 is MDHEN and CDR2 SYDVKM. This CDR3 has 18 residues. V gave up 5 bases and J gave up 4 bases; unmatched junction bases: 19. The chain's CDR3 is CASSEAAPGTARGYGYTF. The CDR3 nucleotides read TGTGCCAGCAGTGAGGCAGCGCCCGGGACAGCGAGGGGCTATGGCTACACCTTC.

The chain is built from TRBV23-1 and TRBJ1-4; D is ambiguous. TRBV23-1 is placed among ORFs of uncertain function. V shed 4 bases and J shed 3 bases, with 18 bases lying between them. The CDR3 consists of 17 residues. The CDR3: CASSRTLNLRPNEKLFF. DNA for the CDR3: TGCGCCAGCAGTCGTACATTAAACTTGAGGCCTAATGAAAAACTGTTTTTT.

The V call is TRBV20-1, the J call TRBJ2-1; D is unclear. V gave up 5 bases and J gave up 7 bases, with 9 bases separating them. Germline V gives CDR1 DFQATT, CDR2 SNEGSKA (reference sequence). This CDR3 is 11 amino acids long. CDR3 bases: TGCAGTGCTGTAGAGAGTAATGAGCAGTTCTTC. This sequence encodes CSAVESNEQFF.

The rearrangement links TRBV5-4 to TRBJ2-5; 7 nucleotides line up with TRBD1. The CDR3 has 15 amino acids. V dropped 4 bases and J dropped 5; count of bases not matched to a gene: 11. Germline V gives CDR1 SGHNT, CDR2 YYREEE (reference sequence). The CDR3, as DNA: TGTGCCAGCAGCCTGCGACAGGGAGTGGGGGAGACCCAGTACTTC. This gives the protein CASSLRQGVGETQYF.

In this sample, this clone turned up once. The V gene is TRBV7-2, the J gene TRBJ2-7; D perhaps matches TRBD1 (5 bases). This CDR3 comprises 18 residues. Between the trimmed V and J ends, which lost 0 bases and 3 bases, there was a span of 21 bases. Germline V lookup: CDR1 SGHTA, CDR2 FQGNSA. The CDR3 loop reads CASSLASPGQGKYYEQYF. The CDR3 nucleotides are TGTGCCAGCAGCTTAGCCTCCCCCGGGCAGGGTAAGTACTACGAGCAGTACTTC.

The chain couples TRBV9 to TRBJ2-3; 7 positions match TRBD1. There are 17 residues in the CDR3. The germline CDR1 and CDR2 sequences are SGDLS and YYNGEE. The V and J ends lost 0 bases and 0 bases, in that order; junction bases with no gene match: 7. The CDR3 coding sequence is TGTGCCAGCAGCGTAGGGCCTGGACAGGAAAGCACAGATACGCAGTATTTT. Protein sequence: CASSVGPGQESTDTQYF.